This T cell receptor beta chain comes out of a study of T-cell reconstitution after alpha-beta-depleted transplantation in children. Overall study results and limits: Newly made T cells mostly supplied T-cell counts and diversity one year after transplant. Elevated TCRbeta diversity at day 60 was traced, in some patients, to surviving recipient T cells and thymic progenitors. Reportedly, alpha-beta T cells present about two months post-transplant originated from several hundred expanded clones of graft origin.

The V gene end was trimmed by 2 bases and the J gene end by 0 bases; junction bases not matched to a gene: 3. This CDR3 region has 14 residues. Germline lookup yields CDR1 DFQATT and CDR2 SNEGSKA (reference sequence). Only a few counts were recorded for this clonotype. The antigen remains unidentified. Unique molecular identifiers tagged the TCRbeta library. TCRdb re-called the PCR reads through MiXCR, storing one row per CDR3 protein. The top ten clones hold 11% to 15% of a sample with roughly 490,000 distinct CDR3 sequences, approximately 10% of them seen once. The rearrangement links TRBV20-1 to TRBJ2-5, with 7 bases aligning to TRBD1. The specimen was PBMCs, mostly from graft donor cells, collected 180 days after TCRalphabeta/CD19-depleted stem cell transplant. This clonotype was obtained from a female patient aged 2 to 10 who had a stem cell transplant for aplastic anemia, so the T cells may come from the graft donor. CDR3 DNA sequence: TGCAGTGCTAGACGGGACAGAGACCAAGAGACCCAGTACTTC. Amino acid sequence: CSARRDRDQETQYF.